The clone carrying this T cell receptor beta chain was seen only a few times. This sample is part of a study of shared clonotypes between healthy human individuals. Naivety among CD8 cells was defined by CD45RO negativity and positive CCR7 selection, thereby excluding terminally differentiated effector memory CD45RA+ cells. Germline V CDR1 and CDR2: MDHEN, SYDVKM. This CDR3 region has 14 residues. V lost 4 bases, J lost 8 bases, and 9 bases stayed unmatched. Method: immunoSEQ multiplex PCR; TCRdb's copy keeps in-frame clones and lacks some. Here the sample spans about 2.2 million clones, just under 95% being singletons.

This clonotype was sampled from a man aged 18 to 29 in good health. Some clones in this sample may be carry-over from other donors' samples. The rearrangement joins TRBV28 to TRBJ1-1; the match to TRBD1 covers 8 bases. Sequencing used naive CD8+ T cells from PBMCs. For the CDR3, the DNA is TGTGCCAGCAGTTCATGGACAGGGCGTTTAGAAGCTTTCTTT. Protein: CASSSWTGRLEAFF.